The T cell receptor (beta chain) described here comes from a study of control samples from healthy donors and cancer patients. V gave up 7 bases and J gave up 5 bases, with 20 bases separating them. Per germline, CDR1 MDHEN and CDR2 SYDVKM. The CDR3 spans 15 residues. The repertoire was sequenced with immunoSEQ multiplex PCR; TCRdb's copy has only in-frame clones and lacks some. This sample has fewer than 60,000 clones, with roughly 86% found just once. The receptor was derived from an older woman with lung cancer. The J gene is TRBJ2-5, the V gene TRBV28; D is possibly TRBD1 (5 bases). Material for sequencing was PBMCs. The CDR3: CASTTPQGWAETQYF. As DNA, the CDR3 is TGTGCCAGCACCACCCCCCAGGGTTGGGCGGAGACCCAGTACTTC.